This T cell receptor (beta chain) was recovered during a study of circulating and synovial CD4+ cells in juvenile arthritis. Study results and limitations: Bulk blood CD4 samples held at least an order of magnitude more or fewer genomes than CPL. These repertoires were less diverse than bulk blood CD4 repertoires.

This CDR3 contains 13 residues. CDR1 is SGHTA, CDR2 FQGTGA, per germline. The V and J ends lost 1 base and 6 bases respectively, with 6 bases between them. Here immunoSEQ multiplex PCR was the method, and the copy in TCRdb shows in-frame clones only, minus some. The table lists about 36,000 clones, roughly 94% of them singletons. To note about this clone: Its antigen is undetermined.

Samples derive from patients with active juvenile idiopathic arthritis. The sequence came from a human donor with juvenile idiopathic arthritis. The chain recombines TRBV7-3 with TRBJ2-2; no clear D gene. Material: CD4+ T cells from blood. In DNA, the CDR3 is TGTGCCAGCAGCTTAATTGGCCCCGGGGAGCTGTTTTTT. Its translation: CASSLIGPGELFF.